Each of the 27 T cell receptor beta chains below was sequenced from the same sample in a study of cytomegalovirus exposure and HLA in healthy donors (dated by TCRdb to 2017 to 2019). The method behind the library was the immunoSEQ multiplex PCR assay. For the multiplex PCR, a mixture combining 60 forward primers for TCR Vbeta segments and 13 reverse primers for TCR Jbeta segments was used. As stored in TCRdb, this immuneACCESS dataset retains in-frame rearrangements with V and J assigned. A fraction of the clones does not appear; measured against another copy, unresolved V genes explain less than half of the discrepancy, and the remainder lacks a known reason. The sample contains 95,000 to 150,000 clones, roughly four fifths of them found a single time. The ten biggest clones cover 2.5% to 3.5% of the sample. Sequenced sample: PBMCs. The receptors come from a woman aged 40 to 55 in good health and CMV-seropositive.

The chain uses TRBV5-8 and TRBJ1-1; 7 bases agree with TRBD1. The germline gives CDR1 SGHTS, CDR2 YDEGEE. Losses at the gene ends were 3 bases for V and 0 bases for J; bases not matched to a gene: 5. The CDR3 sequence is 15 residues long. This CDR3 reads CASSWGGTVNTEAFF. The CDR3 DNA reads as TGTGCCAGCAGCTGGGGTGGGACAGTGAACACTGAAGCTTTCTTT.

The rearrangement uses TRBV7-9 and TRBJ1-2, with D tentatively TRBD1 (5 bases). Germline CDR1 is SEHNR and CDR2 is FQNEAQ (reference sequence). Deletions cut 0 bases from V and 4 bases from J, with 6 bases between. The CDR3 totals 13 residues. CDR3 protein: CASSLAQGYGYTF. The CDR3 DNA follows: TGTGCCAGCAGCTTAGCTCAGGGCTATGGCTACACCTTC.

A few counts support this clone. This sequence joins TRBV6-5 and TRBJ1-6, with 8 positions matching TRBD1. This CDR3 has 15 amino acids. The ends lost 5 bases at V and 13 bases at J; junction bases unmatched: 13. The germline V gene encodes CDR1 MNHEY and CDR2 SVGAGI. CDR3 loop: CASSNLGTGGSPLHF. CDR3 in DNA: TGTGCCAGCAGTAACCTCGGGACAGGAGGTAGTCCCCTCCACTTT.

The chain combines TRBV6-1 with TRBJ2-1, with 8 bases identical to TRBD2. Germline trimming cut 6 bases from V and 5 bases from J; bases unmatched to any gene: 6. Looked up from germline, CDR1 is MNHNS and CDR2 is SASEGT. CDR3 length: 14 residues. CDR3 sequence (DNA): TGTGCCAGCAGAGGAGCGGGAGTCCACAATGAGCAGTTCTTC. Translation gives CASRGAGVHNEQFF.

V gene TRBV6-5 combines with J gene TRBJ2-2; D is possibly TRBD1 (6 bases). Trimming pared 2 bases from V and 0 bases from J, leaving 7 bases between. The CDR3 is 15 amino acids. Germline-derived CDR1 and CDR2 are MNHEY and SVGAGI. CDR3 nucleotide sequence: TGTGCCAGCAGTTACGGGGGCACGAACACCGGGGAGCTGTTTTTT. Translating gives CASSYGGTNTGELFF.

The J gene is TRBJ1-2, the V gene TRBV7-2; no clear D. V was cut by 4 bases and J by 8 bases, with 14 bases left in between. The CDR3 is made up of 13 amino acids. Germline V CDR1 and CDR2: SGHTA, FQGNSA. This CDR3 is CASSSLATKGYTF. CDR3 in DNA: TGTGCCAGCAGCTCGCTGGCCACGAAGGGCTACACCTTC. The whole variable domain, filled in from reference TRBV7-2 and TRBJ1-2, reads GAGVSQSPSNKVTEKGKDVELRCDPISGHTALYWYRQSLGQGLEFLIYFQGNSAPDKSGLPSDRFSAERTGGSVSTLTIQRTQQEDSAVYLCASSSLATKGYTFGSGTRLTVV.

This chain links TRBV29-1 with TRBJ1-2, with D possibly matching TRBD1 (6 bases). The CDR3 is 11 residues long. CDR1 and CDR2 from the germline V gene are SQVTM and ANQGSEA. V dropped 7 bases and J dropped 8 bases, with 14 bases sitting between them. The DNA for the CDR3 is TGCAGCGCATCGGACAGAGGGGGCTACACCTTC. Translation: CSASDRGGYTF. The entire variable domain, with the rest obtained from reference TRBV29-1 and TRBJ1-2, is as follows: SAVISQKPSRDICQRGTSLTIQCQVDSQVTMMFWYRQQPGQSLTLIATANQGSEATYESGFVIDKFPISRPNLTFSTLTVSNMSPEDSSIYLCSASDRGGYTFGSGTRLTVV.

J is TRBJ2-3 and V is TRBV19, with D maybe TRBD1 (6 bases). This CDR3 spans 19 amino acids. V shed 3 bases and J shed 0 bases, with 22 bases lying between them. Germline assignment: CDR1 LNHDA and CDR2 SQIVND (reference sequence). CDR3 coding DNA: TGTGCCAGTAGTATGTGGATTGGGCAGGGGAGTTCTAGCACAGATACGCAGTATTTT. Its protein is CASSMWIGQGSSSTDTQYF.

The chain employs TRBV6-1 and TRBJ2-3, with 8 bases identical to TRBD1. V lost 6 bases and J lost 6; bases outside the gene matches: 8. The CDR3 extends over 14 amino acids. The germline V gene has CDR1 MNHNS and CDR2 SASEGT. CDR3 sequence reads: CASSAGGWGDTQYF. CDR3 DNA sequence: TGTGCCAGCAGCGCAGGGGGCTGGGGGGATACGCAGTATTTT.

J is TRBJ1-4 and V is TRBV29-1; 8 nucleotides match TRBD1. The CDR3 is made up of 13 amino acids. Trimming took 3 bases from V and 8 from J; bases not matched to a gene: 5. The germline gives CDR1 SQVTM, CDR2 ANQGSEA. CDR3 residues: CSVDGQGSEKLFF. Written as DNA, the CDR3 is TGCAGCGTTGATGGACAGGGTTCGGAAAAACTGTTTTTT.

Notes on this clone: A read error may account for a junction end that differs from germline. Here the CDR3 DNA reads TGTGCTAGCAGCTTAGCGATGGGACAGGGTGGAAATACGCAGTATTTT. It is translated as CASSLAMGQGGNTQYF. This sequence joins TRBV7-7 and TRBJ2-3; 9 bases match TRBD1. Germline V gene lookup returns CDR1 SSHAT and CDR2 FNYEAQ (reference sequence). CDR3 length: 16 amino acids.

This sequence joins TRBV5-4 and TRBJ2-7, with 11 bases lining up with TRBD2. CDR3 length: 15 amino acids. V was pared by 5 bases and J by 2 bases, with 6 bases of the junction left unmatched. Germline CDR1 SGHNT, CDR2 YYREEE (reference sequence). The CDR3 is CASSTSSGRAYEQYF. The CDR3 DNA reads TGTGCCAGCAGTACTAGTAGCGGGAGGGCCTACGAGCAGTACTTC. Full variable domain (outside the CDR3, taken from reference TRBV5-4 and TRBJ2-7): ETGVTQSPTHLIKTRGQQVTLRCSSQSGHNTVSWYQQALGQGPQFIFQYYREEENGRGNFPPRFSGLQFPNYSSELNVNALELDDSALYLCASSTSSGRAYEQYFGPGTRLTVT.

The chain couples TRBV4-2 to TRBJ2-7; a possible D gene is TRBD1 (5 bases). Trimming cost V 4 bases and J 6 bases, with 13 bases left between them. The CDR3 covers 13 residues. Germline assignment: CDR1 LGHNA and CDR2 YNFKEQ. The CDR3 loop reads CASSRERTSEQYF. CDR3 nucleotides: TGTGCCAGCAGCCGCGAACGGACATCCGAGCAGTACTTC.

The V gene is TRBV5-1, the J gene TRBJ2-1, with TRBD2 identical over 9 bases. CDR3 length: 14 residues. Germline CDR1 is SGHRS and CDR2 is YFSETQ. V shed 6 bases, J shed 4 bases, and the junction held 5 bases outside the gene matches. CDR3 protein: CASTPAGGYNEQFF. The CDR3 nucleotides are TGCGCCAGCACGCCCGCGGGGGGGTACAATGAGCAGTTCTTC.

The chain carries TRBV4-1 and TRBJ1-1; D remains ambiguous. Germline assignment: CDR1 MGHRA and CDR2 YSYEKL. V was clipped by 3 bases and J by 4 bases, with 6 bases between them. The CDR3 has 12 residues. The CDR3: CASSQVSTEAFF. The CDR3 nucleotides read TGCGCCAGCAGCCAGGTGAGCACTGAAGCTTTCTTT.

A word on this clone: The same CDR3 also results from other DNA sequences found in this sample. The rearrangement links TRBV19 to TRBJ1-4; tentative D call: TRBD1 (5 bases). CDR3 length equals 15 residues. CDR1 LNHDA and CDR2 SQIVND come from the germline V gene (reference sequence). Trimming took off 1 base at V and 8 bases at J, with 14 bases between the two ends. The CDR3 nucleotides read TGTGCCAGTAGTATAGGGGCCGGGGGTGGCGAAAAACTGTTTTTT. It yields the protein CASSIGAGGGEKLFF.

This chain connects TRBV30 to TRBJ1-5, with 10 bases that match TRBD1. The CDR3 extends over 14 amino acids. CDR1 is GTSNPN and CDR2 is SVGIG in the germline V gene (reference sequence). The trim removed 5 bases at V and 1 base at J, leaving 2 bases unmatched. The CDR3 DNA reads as TGTGCCTGGGGACAGGGGGGAAGCAATCAGCCCCAGCATTTT. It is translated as CAWGQGGSNQPQHF.

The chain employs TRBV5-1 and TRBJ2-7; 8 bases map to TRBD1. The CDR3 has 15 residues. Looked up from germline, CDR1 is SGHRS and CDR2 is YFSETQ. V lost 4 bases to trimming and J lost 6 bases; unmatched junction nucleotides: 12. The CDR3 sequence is CASSGAGTGLSEQYF. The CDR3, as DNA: TGCGCCAGCAGCGGCGCCGGGACAGGATTATCCGAGCAGTACTTC.

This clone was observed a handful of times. CDR3 nucleotide sequence: TGTGCCAGCAGCTTAGCCGAGTCCCAAGCTTTCTTT. Translated, it gives CASSLAESQAFF. This chain links TRBV11-2 with TRBJ1-1; D gene uncertain. The CDR3 is made up of 12 amino acids. The germline V gene has CDR1 SGHAT and CDR2 FQNNGV. Trimming removed 1 base at V and 9 bases at J, with 9 bases between.

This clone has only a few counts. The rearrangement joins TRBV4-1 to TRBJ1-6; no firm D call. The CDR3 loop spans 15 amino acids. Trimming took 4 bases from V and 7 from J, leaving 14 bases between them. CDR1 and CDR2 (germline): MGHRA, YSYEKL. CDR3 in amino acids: CASSPVMGRNSPLHF. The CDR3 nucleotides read TGCGCCAGCAGCCCGGTGATGGGCAGAAATTCACCCCTCCACTTT.

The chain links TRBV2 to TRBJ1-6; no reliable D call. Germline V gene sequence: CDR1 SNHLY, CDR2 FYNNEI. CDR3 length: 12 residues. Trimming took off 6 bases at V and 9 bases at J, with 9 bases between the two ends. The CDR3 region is CASSPVSSPLHF. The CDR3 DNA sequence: TGTGCCAGCAGCCCCGTGAGTTCACCCCTCCACTTT.

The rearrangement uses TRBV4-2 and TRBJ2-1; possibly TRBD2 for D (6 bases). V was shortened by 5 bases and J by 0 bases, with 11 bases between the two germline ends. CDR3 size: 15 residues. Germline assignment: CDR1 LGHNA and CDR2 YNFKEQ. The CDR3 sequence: CASSTGRGSYNEQFF. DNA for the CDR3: TGTGCCAGCAGCACCGGGCGGGGCTCCTACAATGAGCAGTTCTTC.

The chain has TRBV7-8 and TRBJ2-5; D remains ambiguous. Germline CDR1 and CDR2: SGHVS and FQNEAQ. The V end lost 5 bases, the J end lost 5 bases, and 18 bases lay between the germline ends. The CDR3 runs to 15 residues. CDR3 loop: CASSNPLTLEETQYF. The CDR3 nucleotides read TGTGCCAGCAGCAATCCGTTGACCCTGGAGGAGACCCAGTACTTC.

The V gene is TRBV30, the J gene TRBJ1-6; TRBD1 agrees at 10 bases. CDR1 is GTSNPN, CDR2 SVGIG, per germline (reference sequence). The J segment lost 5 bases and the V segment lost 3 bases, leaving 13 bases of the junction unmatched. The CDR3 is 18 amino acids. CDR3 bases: TGTGCCTGGAGGATGACAGGGGGCTTCAGTCGGGATAATTCACCCCTCCACTTT. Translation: CAWRMTGGFSRDNSPLHF.

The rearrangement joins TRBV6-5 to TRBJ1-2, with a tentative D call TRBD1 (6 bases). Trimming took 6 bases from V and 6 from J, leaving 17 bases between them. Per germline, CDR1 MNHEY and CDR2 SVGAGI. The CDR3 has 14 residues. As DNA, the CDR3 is TGTGCCAGCAGACTTTCGGGGGGGGCCGATGGCTACACCTTC. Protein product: CASRLSGGADGYTF.

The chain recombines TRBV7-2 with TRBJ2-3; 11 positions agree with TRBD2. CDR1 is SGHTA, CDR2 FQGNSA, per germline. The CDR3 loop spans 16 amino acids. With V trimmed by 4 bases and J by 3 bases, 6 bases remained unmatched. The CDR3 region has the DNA TGTGCCAGCAGCTCTCGACTAGCGGGACTTACAGATACGCAGTATTTT. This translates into CASSSRLAGLTDTQYF.

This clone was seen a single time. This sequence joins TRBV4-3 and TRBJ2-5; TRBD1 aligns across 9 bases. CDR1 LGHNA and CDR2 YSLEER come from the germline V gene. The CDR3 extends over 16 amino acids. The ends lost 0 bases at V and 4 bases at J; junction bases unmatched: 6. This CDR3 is CASSQEGTGRAETQYF. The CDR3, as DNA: TGCGCCAGCAGCCAAGAAGGGACAGGGAGGGCAGAGACCCAGTACTTC.